The 19 T cell receptor beta chains reported below all come from one sample, sequenced in a study of T cells in Graves' hyperthyroidism and ophthalmopathy. RNA transcripts provided the source from which TCR beta CDR3 regions were amplified. A set of HTBI primers served as the primers for a first-round RT-PCR of the TCR CDR3. TCRdb redid the calling of the multiplex PCR reads with MiXCR, one entry per CDR3 protein. This table holds 550,000 to 650,000 distinct CDR3 sequences, approximately 14% found once. Input material: blood. These receptors were taken from a woman in her 30s with Graves' hyperthyroidism that later progressed to Graves' ophthalmopathy.

This clonotype was seen repeatedly, ten times or more. The chain is built from TRBV18 and TRBJ2-3, with TRBD1 matching 9 bases. Germline V lookup: CDR1 KGHSH, CDR2 LQKENI. J was trimmed by 9 bases and V by 5 bases; bases with no gene match: 12. There are 15 residues in the CDR3. The CDR3: CASSSTGQGPQTQYF. Written as DNA, the CDR3 is TGTGCCAGCTCATCCACGGGACAGGGCCCACAAACGCAGTATTTT. Looking up the rest from reference TRBV18 and TRBJ2-3 gives the full variable domain: NAGVMQNPRHLVRRRGQEARLRCSPMKGHSHVYWYRQLPEEGLKFMVYLQKENIIDESGMPKERFSAEFPKEGPSILRIQQVVRGDSAAYFCASSSTGQGPQTQYFGPGTRLTVL.

This clonotype was found many times. The chain recombines TRBV6-1 with TRBJ2-3, with TRBD2 as a possible D gene (6 bases). This CDR3 has 13 residues. The germline gives CDR1 MNHNS, CDR2 SASEGT. CDR3 sequence: CAGSSSGTDTQYF. The CDR3, as DNA: TGTGCTGGGTCGTCTAGCGGCACAGATACGCAGTATTTT.

V and J are TRBV30 and TRBJ1-5, with 9 bases matching TRBD1. The CDR3 has 15 amino acids. V shed 3 bases and J 6 bases; nucleotides not matched to a gene: 9. Germline V gene data show CDR1 as GTSNPN and CDR2 as SVGIG (reference sequence). The CDR3 coding sequence is TGTGCCTGGAGAGCAGGTTCGGACAGGGGTCAGCCCCAGCATTTT. Translating gives CAWRAGSDRGQPQHF.

The sample holds many counts of this clonotype. This chain connects TRBV6-2 or TRBV6-3 to TRBJ1-1; D remains ambiguous. Germline lookup yields CDR1 MNHEY and CDR2 SVGEGT. With 2 bases removed from V and 7 bases from J, the gap between germline ends came to 14 bases. The length of the CDR3 is 14 residues. The CDR3 DNA sequence: TGTGCCAGCAGTTACCCCGAGAATCAAAATGAAGCTTTCTTT. Translated, it gives CASSYPENQNEAFF.

The table lists this clonotype with a few counts. This chain joins TRBV15 and TRBJ2-7, with 7 bases matching TRBD2. The CDR3 consists of 12 residues. The V and J ends lost 8 bases and 7 bases, in that order; junction bases with no gene match: 8. Per the germline V gene, CDR1 is LNHNV and CDR2 is YYDKDF (reference sequence). In DNA form, the CDR3 reads TGTGCCACCGGGAGGGGTTTGGTTGAGCAGTACTTC. Translating gives CATGRGLVEQYF.

Notes on this clonotype: This could be a read error, since a much larger clone is one nucleotide away. The chain has TRBV19 and TRBJ1-6, with no clear D. Germline CDR1 is LNHDA and CDR2 is SQIVND (reference sequence). The CDR3 contains 16 residues. V lost 3 bases to trimming and J lost 6 bases, with 15 bases between them. Written as DNA, the CDR3 is TGTGCCAGTAGTATTTCGGGAGGAGGGAGTAATTCACCCCTCCACTTT. It codes for CASSISGGGSNSPLHF. Full variable domain (remainder filled in from reference TRBV19 and TRBJ1-6): DGGITQSPKYLFRKEGQNVTLSCEQNLNHDAMYWYRQDPGQGLRLIYYSQIVNDFQKGDIAEGYSVSREKKESFPLTVTSAQKNPTAFYLCASSISGGGSNSPLHFGNGTRLTVT.

The gene calls are TRBV29-1 and TRBJ1-1; D gene unclear. V lost 3 bases and J lost 7, with 15 bases in between. This CDR3 region has 13 residues. The germline V gene has CDR1 SQVTM and CDR2 ANQGSEA. The CDR3 region has the DNA TGCAGCGTTGATGGCGGGGAGAAGGGTGAAGCTTTCTTT. The encoded protein is CSVDGGEKGEAFF.

The table lists this clonotype with a few counts. This chain connects TRBV6-5 to TRBJ2-5; 7 bases are a match to TRBD2. This CDR3 has 15 amino acids. Per the germline V gene, CDR1 is MNHEY and CDR2 is SVGAGI. The junction had 6 bases not matched to a gene; V was cut back by 2 bases and J by 3 bases. CDR3 protein: CASSYLGTTKETQYF. The CDR3 nucleotides read TGTGCCAGCAGTTACCTTGGGACTACAAAAGAGACCCAGTACTTC.

This clonotype was observed at least ten times. The chain couples TRBV12-3 or TRBV12-4 to TRBJ2-1, with unresolved D. V lost 4 bases and J 2 bases, leaving 6 bases between the germline ends. The CDR3 is 13 residues long. CDR3 region: CASSSEAYNEQFF. For the CDR3, the DNA is TGTGCCAGCAGTTCCGAGGCCTACAATGAGCAGTTCTTC.

This clonotype was found many times. The V and J genes are TRBV28 and TRBJ2-2; possibly TRBD1 for D (6 bases). This CDR3 contains 15 residues. Per germline, CDR1 MDHEN and CDR2 SYDVKM. V was trimmed by 6 bases and J by 1 base, leaving 12 bases between them. CDR3 in amino acids: CASRTGTLNTGELFF. CDR3 sequence (DNA): TGTGCCAGCAGAACCGGGACACTGAACACCGGGGAGCTGTTTTTT.

The chain has TRBV12-3 or TRBV12-4 and TRBJ2-5, with 8 bases lining up with TRBD1. There are 18 residues in the CDR3. The V segment lost 6 bases and the J segment 5 bases; nucleotides outside the gene matches: 20. The CDR3 bases are TGTGCCAGCAGCCGCACCGGAGGCAGGGGGCGCCTAATGGAGACCCAGTACTTC. As protein: CASSRTGGRGRLMETQYF.

The rearrangement links TRBV20-1 to TRBJ2-3; 7 bases fit TRBD2. Germline-derived CDR1 and CDR2 are DFQATT and SNEGSKA (reference sequence). CDR3 length: 16 residues. After removal of 0 bases from V and 0 bases from J, the junction contained 6 bases not matched to a gene. The CDR3 protein is CSARDLSSGSTDTQYF. The CDR3 DNA reads as TGCAGTGCTAGAGATCTGAGTAGCGGGAGCACAGATACGCAGTATTTT.

This clonotype showed up just a few times. The rearrangement uses TRBV19 and TRBJ2-5; D remains unclear. This CDR3 has 13 amino acids. The germline V and J ends were trimmed by 7 bases and 0 bases, with 9 bases remaining between them. Germline-derived CDR1 and CDR2 are LNHDA and SQIVND (reference sequence). The CDR3 here is CASMNGHQETQYF. The CDR3 DNA reads TGTGCCAGTATGAACGGTCACCAAGAGACCCAGTACTTC.

In this sample, this clonotype turned up a few times. The V and J genes are TRBV18 and TRBJ2-7; 8 bases map to TRBD2. CDR1 and CDR2 (germline): KGHSH, LQKENI. V was pared by 6 bases and J by 7 bases, with 17 bases of the junction left unmatched. The CDR3 sequence is 16 residues long. Written as DNA, the CDR3 is TGTGCCAGCTCGTCCCAGACTAGCGCCAAAAGAGGAGAGCAGTACTTC. Its translation is CASSSQTSAKRGEQYF. Variable domain in full (rest from reference TRBV18 and TRBJ2-7): NAGVMQNPRHLVRRRGQEARLRCSPMKGHSHVYWYRQLPEEGLKFMVYLQKENIIDESGMPKERFSAEFPKEGPSILRIQQVVRGDSAAYFCASSSQTSAKRGEQYFGPGTRLTVT.

Of note for this clonotype: Since the CDR3 does not end with the conserved phenylalanine or tryptophan, this likely comes from a read error. V is TRBV29-1 and J is TRBJ1-5; no clear D. In germline, CDR1 is SQVTM, CDR2 ANQGSEA. There are 13 residues in the CDR3. The ends were cut back, 5 bases at V and 0 bases at J, with 8 bases in the middle. CDR3 sequence (DNA): TGCAGCGTTACAGAGAATAGCAATCAGCCCCAGCATTTG. It specifies CSVTENSNQPQHL.

Notes on this clonotype: This may stem from a read error, because a much larger clone lies one nucleotide away. This sequence joins TRBV20-1 and TRBJ2-2, with D maybe TRBD2 (6 bases). Germline V CDR1 and CDR2: DFQATT, SNEGSKA (reference sequence). Between the trimmed V and J ends, which lost 5 bases and 4 bases, there was a span of 14 bases. The CDR3 loop spans 14 amino acids. CDR3 residues: CSAPGTGSTGELFF. CDR3 in DNA: TGCAGTGCTCCCGGGACTGGAAGCACCGGGGAGCTGTTTTTT.

CDR3: CASSLSLAESTDTQYF. The CDR3 DNA follows: TGTGCCAGCAGCTTAAGTCTAGCGGAGAGCACAGATACGCAGTATTTT. The chain employs TRBV11-2 and TRBJ2-3; 7 bases fit TRBD2. The CDR3 contains 16 residues. Germline V lookup: CDR1 SGHAT, CDR2 FQNNGV. With V trimmed by 2 bases and J by 0 bases, 5 bases remained unmatched.

This clonotype has a handful of counts. CDR3 loop: CASSRTGGLRLAESSTDTQYF. CDR3 bases: TGTGCCAGCTCACGGACAGGGGGACTTAGGCTAGCGGAGTCGTCAACAGATACGCAGTATTTT. This rearrangement joins TRBV18 to TRBJ2-3, with TRBD1 matching 10 bases. This CDR3 comprises 21 residues. The trim removed 4 bases at V and 3 bases at J, leaving 22 bases unmatched. Germline V CDR1 and CDR2: KGHSH, LQKENI.

This clonotype was observed a handful of times. The chain carries TRBV6-2 or TRBV6-3 and TRBJ2-1; 7 bases map to TRBD2. This CDR3 contains 16 residues. CDR1 is MNHEY, CDR2 SVGEGT, per germline. V shed 0 bases, J shed 1 base, and the junction held 3 bases outside the gene matches. The CDR3 region has the DNA TGTGCCAGCAGTTACTCAGCGGGGATTTCCTACAATGAGCAGTTCTTC. Translation gives CASSYSAGISYNEQFF.